This T cell receptor (beta chain) was identified in a study of cytomegalovirus exposure and HLA in healthy donors. Germline V gene data show CDR1 as ENHRY and CDR2 as SYGVKD. This CDR3 region has 13 residues. V lost 5 bases and J lost 3; bases outside the gene matches: 2. General observations from the study: Later, an analysis showed that TCR beta chains associated with HLA were more clonally expanded than others that were equally common.

On this clone itself: The antigen remains unidentified.

13 Jbeta primers and 60 Vbeta primers were used for the PCR. Profiled with immunoSEQ multiplex PCR; TCRdb holds only in-frame clones, not every one. The data contain 150,000 to 200,000 clones, about 75% of them singletons. This TCR came from a man aged 40-50 years in good health and CMV-seropositive. The V call is TRBV10-3, the J call TRBJ2-7, with TRBD1 matching 9 bases. The sample comprised PBMCs. CDR3 in DNA: TGTGCCATCAGTCGGGACAGGGACTACGAGCAGTACTTC. This codes for CAISRDRDYEQYF.